This is a list of T cell receptor beta chains from one sample in a study of blood T cell repertoires in COVID-19. Sequencing was performed with immunoSEQ multiplex PCR; in TCRdb, only in-frame clones are kept and a portion is missing. Of around 130,000 clones in the sample, roughly four fifths were seen once. The sequencing input was peripheral blood. The receptors derive from a woman of 80 years or more with acute or convalescent COVID-19. Each CDR3 is given with its conserved first and last residue. D genes are given only for firm matches. Rows may omit the clone size; those that give it use once, few, many or a size class.

clone_size: .
d_call: TRBD1
v_call: TRBV11-2
j_call: TRBJ2-1
cdr3_nt: TGTGCCAGCAGCCGGGACAGGTCGGTCAATGAGCAGTTCTTC
cdr3_aa: CASSRDRSVNEQFF

clone_size: once
d_call: TRBD2
v_call: TRBV5-1
j_call: TRBJ2-1
cdr3_nt: TGCGCCAGCAGCTTGGGCGGGGGCTCCTACAATGAGCAGTTCTTC
cdr3_aa: CASSLGGGSYNEQFF

clone_size: .
d_call: TRBD1
v_call: TRBV19
j_call: TRBJ2-7
cdr3_nt: TGTGCCACGGGACAGGGTCCCTACGAGCAGTACTTC
cdr3_aa: CATGQGPYEQYF

clone_size: few
d_call: TRBD2
v_call: TRBV14
j_call: TRBJ2-7
cdr3_nt: TGTGCCAGCAGCCGAACAATACTAGCGGGAGGGATTCGACTGGGAGAGCAGTACTTC
cdr3_aa: CASSRTILAGGIRLGEQYF

clone_size: .
d_call: .
v_call: TRBV18
j_call: TRBJ1-1
cdr3_nt: TGTGCCAGCTCACGCGGGACGTCGAACACTGAAGCTTTCTTT
cdr3_aa: CASSRGTSNTEAFF

clone_size: few
d_call: .
v_call: TRBV3-1/TRBV3-2
j_call: TRBJ2-1
cdr3_nt: TGTGCAGCGGGGGACAGGGATGTAAATGAGCAGTTCTTC
cdr3_aa: CAAGDRDVNEQFF

clone_size: once
d_call: TRBD1
v_call: TRBV5-1
j_call: TRBJ1-2
cdr3_nt: TGCGCCAGCAGCTTGTATCCCGGGGCAGGGGGCTATGGCTACACCTTC
cdr3_aa: CASSLYPGAGGYGYTF

clone_size: once
d_call: TRBD2
v_call: TRBV19
j_call: TRBJ2-1
cdr3_nt: TGTGCCAGTAGTATAGGGGGAGGGGTTTGGAATGAGCAGTTCTTC
cdr3_aa: CASSIGGGVWNEQFF

clone_size: few
d_call: .
v_call: TRBV11-2
j_call: TRBJ2-6
cdr3_nt: TGTGCCAGCAGCTCCCTTAAGAGCTTCTCTGGGGCCAACGTCCTGACTTTC
cdr3_aa: CASSSLKSFSGANVLTF

clone_size: .
d_call: TRBD1
v_call: TRBV30
j_call: TRBJ2-1
cdr3_nt: TGTGCCTGGACAGGGGGCTTTAACAATGAGCAGTTCTTC
cdr3_aa: CAWTGGFNNEQFF

clone_size: .
d_call: TRBD1
v_call: TRBV4-1
j_call: TRBJ2-1
cdr3_nt: TGCGCCAGCAGCCCACAGGGGCGCGTTTACAATGAGCAGTTCTTC
cdr3_aa: CASSPQGRVYNEQFF

clone_size: .
d_call: .
v_call: TRBV4-1
j_call: TRBJ1-1
cdr3_nt: TGCGCCAGCAGCCACGGACAGTCAAGAGGTGAAGCTTTCTTT
cdr3_aa: CASSHGQSRGEAFF

clone_size: .
d_call: .
v_call: TRBV6-4
j_call: TRBJ2-7
cdr3_nt: TGTGCCAGCACCCTTGAGAGGGGGAGCGACGAGCAGTACTTC
cdr3_aa: CASTLERGSDEQYF

clone_size: .
d_call: .
v_call: TRBV2
j_call: TRBJ1-1
cdr3_nt: TGTGCCAGCAGTTATCAGATGAACACTGAAGCTTTCTTT
cdr3_aa: CASSYQMNTEAFF

clone_size: .
d_call: .
v_call: TRBV19
j_call: TRBJ1-1
cdr3_nt: TGTGCCAGTAAGGACAGAGAGGAGAACACTGAAGCTTTCTTT
cdr3_aa: CASKDREENTEAFF

clone_size: .
d_call: .
v_call: TRBV7-2
j_call: TRBJ1-6
cdr3_nt: TGTGCCAGCAGCTTAGATGGGGGGGACTCACCCCTCCACTTT
cdr3_aa: CASSLDGGDSPLHF

clone_size: .
d_call: TRBD1
v_call: TRBV15
j_call: TRBJ2-7
cdr3_nt: TGTGCCACCAGCAGTATTGACAGGGGGCACTACGAGCAGTACTTC
cdr3_aa: CATSSIDRGHYEQYF

clone_size: .
d_call: .
v_call: TRBV28
j_call: TRBJ2-1
cdr3_nt: TGTGCCAGCAGTTTGATACTTCTGAATGAGCAGTTCTTC
cdr3_aa: CASSLILLNEQFF

clone_size: .
d_call: .
v_call: TRBV5-5
j_call: TRBJ1-2
cdr3_nt: TGTGCCAGCAGCTCGCAGGGTCTTCGGAAAGGCTACACCTTC
cdr3_aa: CASSSQGLRKGYTF

clone_size: .
d_call: .
v_call: TRBV11-2
j_call: TRBJ2-2
cdr3_nt: TGTGCCAGCAGCCGGGGTTTTGGCGGGGAGCTGTTTTTT
cdr3_aa: CASSRGFGGELFF

clone_size: .
d_call: .
v_call: TRBV27
j_call: TRBJ1-5
cdr3_nt: TGTGCCAGCAGTCCGAAACTTGGGAGGGGCCCCCAGCATTTT
cdr3_aa: CASSPKLGRGPQHF

clone_size: .
d_call: .
v_call: TRBV19
j_call: TRBJ1-1
cdr3_nt: TGTGCCAGTAGAGTTGGGACACTACTGAACACTGAAGCTTTCTTT
cdr3_aa: CASRVGTLLNTEAFF

clone_size: few
d_call: TRBD1
v_call: TRBV24-1
j_call: TRBJ1-2
cdr3_nt: TGTGCCACCAGTGGTCCCCCTGGACAGGGTATTTTGCATGGCTACACCTTC
cdr3_aa: CATSGPPGQGILHGYTF

clone_size: .
d_call: .
v_call: TRBV9
j_call: TRBJ1-6
cdr3_nt: TGTGCCAGCAACGCAGGGGTAGGAAATTCACCCCTCCACTTT
cdr3_aa: CASNAGVGNSPLHF

clone_size: .
d_call: .
v_call: TRBV4-2
j_call: TRBJ1-1
cdr3_nt: TGTGCCAGCAGCCAAGATAGTCAGGGGCTTATTGAAGCTTTCTTT
cdr3_aa: CASSQDSQGLIEAFF

clone_size: .
d_call: .
v_call: TRBV21-1
j_call: TRBJ2-3
cdr3_nt: TGTGCCAGCAGCAAAGCCCGGTTGAGGACTAGCGTTACAGATACGCAGTATTTT
cdr3_aa: CASSKARLRTSVTDTQYF

clone_size: .
d_call: .
v_call: TRBV2
j_call: TRBJ2-4
cdr3_nt: TGTGCCAGCAGTAGAAGTTTAGGGGACATTCAGTACTTC
cdr3_aa: CASSRSLGDIQYF

clone_size: once
d_call: TRBD1
v_call: TRBV7-9
j_call: TRBJ2-4
cdr3_nt: TGTGCCAGCAGCTTAGACAGGGGTGAGAACATTCAGTACTTC
cdr3_aa: CASSLDRGENIQYF

clone_size: once
d_call: TRBD1
v_call: TRBV5-4
j_call: TRBJ1-3
cdr3_nt: TGTGCCAGCAGCTCGCGGATGACAGGGCACGGAAACACCATATATTTT
cdr3_aa: CASSSRMTGHGNTIYF

clone_size: .
d_call: .
v_call: TRBV18
j_call: TRBJ2-3
cdr3_nt: TGTGCCAGCTCACTAGGTCCGGAGGGAAGCACAGATACGCAGTATTTT
cdr3_aa: CASSLGPEGSTDTQYF

clone_size: .
d_call: .
v_call: TRBV4-2
j_call: TRBJ2-7
cdr3_nt: TGTGCCAGCAGCCAAGATATCACAGCTACCTCCTACGAGCAGTACTTC
cdr3_aa: CASSQDITATSYEQYF

clone_size: few
d_call: TRBD1
v_call: TRBV18
j_call: TRBJ2-7
cdr3_nt: TGTGCCAGCTCGCGACAACAGGGGGCCGTGGCCTACGAGCAGTACTTC
cdr3_aa: CASSRQQGAVAYEQYF

clone_size: once
d_call: .
v_call: TRBV12-3/TRBV12-4
j_call: TRBJ2-1
cdr3_nt: TGTGCCAGCAGTCCGGGTGTCGTCAATGAGCAGTTCTTC
cdr3_aa: CASSPGVVNEQFF

clone_size: .
d_call: .
v_call: TRBV28
j_call: TRBJ2-2
cdr3_nt: TGTGCCAGCAGCCTAGCTTTCGTCGTTGGGGCCGGGGAGCTGTTTTTT
cdr3_aa: CASSLAFVVGAGELFF

clone_size: .
d_call: .
v_call: TRBV5-1
j_call: TRBJ1-6
cdr3_nt: TGCGCCAGCAGCTTGGTGACGGCAGGGCTTTATTCACCCCTCCACTTT
cdr3_aa: CASSLVTAGLYSPLHF

clone_size: .
d_call: .
v_call: TRBV28
j_call: TRBJ1-5
cdr3_nt: TGTGCCAGCAGCCTAGGCTTCACGACCGCGCGCAATCAGCCCCAGCATTTT
cdr3_aa: CASSLGFTTARNQPQHF

clone_size: .
d_call: .
v_call: TRBV3-1/TRBV3-2
j_call: TRBJ1-2
cdr3_nt: TGTGCCAGCAGCCAACAGGGTTTCTTTAGCTATGGCTACACCTTC
cdr3_aa: CASSQQGFFSYGYTF

clone_size: .
d_call: .
v_call: TRBV7-9
j_call: TRBJ1-4
cdr3_nt: TGTGCCAGCAGGCGGATCTCAACTAATGAAAAACTGTTTTTT
cdr3_aa: CASRRISTNEKLFF

clone_size: .
d_call: TRBD2
v_call: TRBV5-1
j_call: TRBJ2-1
cdr3_nt: TGCGCCAGCAGCTTGGGATTTAGCGGGAGGGCCGGGGAGCAGTTCTTC
cdr3_aa: CASSLGFSGRAGEQFF

clone_size: .
d_call: TRBD1
v_call: TRBV2
j_call: TRBJ2-5
cdr3_nt: TGTGCCAGCAACTTGGACAGGGGGCAGGAGACCCAGTACTTC
cdr3_aa: CASNLDRGQETQYF

clone_size: once
d_call: TRBD2
v_call: TRBV28
j_call: TRBJ2-2
cdr3_nt: TGTGCCAGCTATTCCACTAGCGGGAGGGGCAACACCGGGGAGCTGTTTTTT
cdr3_aa: CASYSTSGRGNTGELFF

clone_size: .
d_call: .
v_call: TRBV10-3
j_call: TRBJ2-7
cdr3_nt: TGTGCCATCAGTGAGGGGGGGACAGTCTACGAGCAGTACTTC
cdr3_aa: CAISEGGTVYEQYF

clone_size: .
d_call: .
v_call: TRBV28
j_call: TRBJ2-7
cdr3_nt: TGTGCCAGCAGTTTACGGGACACAAGGGTTTGGGAGCAGTACTTC
cdr3_aa: CASSLRDTRVWEQYF

clone_size: .
d_call: TRBD1
v_call: TRBV9
j_call: TRBJ2-7
cdr3_nt: TGTGCCAGCAGCGTAGGGTGGACAGGGAGCTACGAGCAGTACTTC
cdr3_aa: CASSVGWTGSYEQYF

clone_size: .
d_call: TRBD1
v_call: TRBV5-1
j_call: TRBJ1-1
cdr3_nt: TGCGCCAGCAGCCTAACCGGACAGGGCGGCGACACTGAAGCTTTCTTT
cdr3_aa: CASSLTGQGGDTEAFF

clone_size: many
d_call: .
v_call: TRBV5-1
j_call: TRBJ2-1
cdr3_nt: TGCGCCAGCAGCTTGGGTGGGAGGTTCGATGAGCAGTTCTTC
cdr3_aa: CASSLGGRFDEQFF

clone_size: .
d_call: TRBD1
v_call: TRBV18
j_call: TRBJ2-2
cdr3_nt: TGTGCCAGCTCACCCCTCACAGGGGTAGGCACCGGGGAGCTGTTTTTT
cdr3_aa: CASSPLTGVGTGELFF

clone_size: .
d_call: .
v_call: TRBV15
j_call: TRBJ2-2
cdr3_nt: TGTGCCACCAGCACGAGCCCCCAGCGCGGGGCCGGGGAGCTGTTTTTT
cdr3_aa: CATSTSPQRGAGELFF

clone_size: .
d_call: TRBD1
v_call: TRBV3-1/TRBV3-2
j_call: TRBJ1-1
cdr3_nt: TGTGCCAGCAGCCTTAACGCAGGGGGAGGCACTGAAGCTTTCTTT
cdr3_aa: CASSLNAGGGTEAFF

clone_size: .
d_call: TRBD1
v_call: TRBV6-2/TRBV6-3
j_call: TRBJ2-1
cdr3_nt: TGTGCCAGCAGCCGGGACAGTAGATTTAACAATGAGCAGTTCTTC
cdr3_aa: CASSRDSRFNNEQFF

clone_size: .
d_call: .
v_call: TRBV11-3
j_call: TRBJ2-5
cdr3_nt: TGTGCCAGCAGCTTAGGTTCCGGGAGCCAAGAGACCCAGTACTTC
cdr3_aa: CASSLGSGSQETQYF

clone_size: .
d_call: TRBD1
v_call: TRBV9
j_call: TRBJ2-3
cdr3_nt: TGTGCCAGCAGCGTAGGGGACAGGGCCACAGATACGCAGTATTTT
cdr3_aa: CASSVGDRATDTQYF

clone_size: .
d_call: .
v_call: TRBV7-9
j_call: TRBJ1-2
cdr3_nt: TGTGCCAGCAGCTTAGGTACTAACTATGGCTACACCTTC
cdr3_aa: CASSLGTNYGYTF